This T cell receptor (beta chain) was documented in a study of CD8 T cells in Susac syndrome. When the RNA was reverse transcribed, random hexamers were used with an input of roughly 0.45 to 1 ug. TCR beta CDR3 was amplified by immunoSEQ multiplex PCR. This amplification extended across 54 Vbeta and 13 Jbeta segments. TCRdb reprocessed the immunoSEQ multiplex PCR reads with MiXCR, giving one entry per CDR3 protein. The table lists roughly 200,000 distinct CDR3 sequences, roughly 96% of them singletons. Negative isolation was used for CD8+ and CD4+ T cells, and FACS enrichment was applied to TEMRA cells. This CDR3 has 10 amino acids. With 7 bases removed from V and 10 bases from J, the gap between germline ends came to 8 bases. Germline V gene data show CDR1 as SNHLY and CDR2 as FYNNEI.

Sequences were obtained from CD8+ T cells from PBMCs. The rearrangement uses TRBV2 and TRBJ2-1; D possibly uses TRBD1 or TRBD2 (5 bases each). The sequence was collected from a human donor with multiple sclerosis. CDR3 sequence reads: CASKGPEQFF. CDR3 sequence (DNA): TGTGCCAGCAAGGGACCGGAGCAGTTCTTC.